The next 11 T cell receptor beta chains were all read from a single sample in a study of radiotherapy plus CTLA-4 blockade in lung cancer. Method: immunoSEQ multiplex PCR; TCRdb's copy keeps in-frame clones and lacks some. The sample lists some 66,000 clones; over 75% were seen once. The sample in question was peripheral blood, obtained from a patient treated with radiotherapy plus ipilimumab. The receptor set was obtained from a human donor with non-small cell lung cancer who had a partial response to radiotherapy plus ipilimumab.

The gene calls are TRBV12-5 and TRBJ2-1, with 8 bases that match TRBD1. This CDR3 has 14 amino acids. In germline, CDR1 is LGHNT, CDR2 FRNRAP. V was pared by 6 bases and J by 5 bases, with 6 bases of the junction left unmatched. The CDR3 coding sequence is TGTGCTAGTGGAGGGCAGGGGGCCCACAATGAGCAGTTCTTC. This translates into CASGGQGAHNEQFF.

The chain carries TRBV28 and TRBJ2-5; possibly TRBD1 for D (6 bases). With 7 bases removed from V and 10 bases from J, the gap between germline ends came to 16 bases. Per the germline V gene, CDR1 is MDHEN and CDR2 is SYDVKM. The CDR3 contains 12 residues. The CDR3 bases are TGTGCCAGCACCTCAGGTCCCAGGGGCCAGTACTTC. Its protein product is CASTSGPRGQYF.

This clone came up once. V and J are TRBV7-8 and TRBJ2-5, with a weak D call TRBD2 (5 bases). V shed 1 base and J shed 5 bases, with 14 bases lying between them. The length of the CDR3 is 15 residues. Germline values: CDR1 SGHVS, CDR2 FQNEAQ. The CDR3 DNA reads as TGTGCCAGCAGCTTAGTCCCCCTGAGGAGGGAGACCCAGTACTTC. As protein: CASSLVPLRRETQYF.

CDR3 in DNA: TGTGCCAGCAGCCGGACTAGCGGGGCGTACTACGAGCAGTACTTC. Its translation: CASSRTSGAYYEQYF. This chain uses TRBV5-6 with TRBJ2-7; 12 nucleotides line up with TRBD2. V gave up 4 bases and J gave up 3 bases; unmatched junction bases: 5. Germline-derived CDR1 and CDR2 are SGHDT and YYEEEE. CDR3 length: 15 residues. The variable domain in full, completed from reference TRBV5-6 and TRBJ2-7, reads DAGVTQSPTHLIKTRGQQVTLRCSPKSGHDTVSWYQQALGQGPQFIFQYYEEEERQRGNFPDRFSGHQFPNYSSELNVNALLLGDSALYLCASSRTSGAYYEQYFGPGTRLTVT.

CDR3 in amino acids: CASSLPGYNQPQHF. CDR3 nucleotide sequence: TGTGCCAGCAGTCTTCCCGGGTACAATCAGCCCCAGCATTTT. The chain has TRBV6-1 and TRBJ1-5; D gene ambiguous. The CDR3 is 14 amino acids. Looked up from germline, CDR1 is MNHNS and CDR2 is SASEGT. V dropped 5 bases and J dropped 3 bases, with 11 bases sitting between them.

This clone was counted only a few times. CDR3 region: CASSLSSGGANEQYF. The CDR3 nucleotides are TGTGCCAGCAGTTTATCGTCGGGGGGCGCGAACGAGCAGTACTTC. This sequence joins TRBV27 and TRBJ2-7; the D gene is possibly TRBD2 (7 bases). This CDR3 contains 15 residues. Germline assignment: CDR1 MNHEY and CDR2 SMNVEV (reference sequence). The ends were cut back, 0 bases at V and 5 bases at J, with 14 bases in the middle.

This chain joins TRBV7-9 and TRBJ2-6, with TRBD1 matching over 8 bases. J was trimmed by 0 bases and V by 5 bases; bases with no gene match: 3. The CDR3 extends over 16 amino acids. CDR1 is SEHNR, CDR2 FQNEAQ, per germline (reference sequence). CDR3 protein: CASSRGQDSGANVLTF. CDR3 in DNA: TGTGCCAGCAGCCGGGGACAGGACTCTGGGGCCAACGTCCTGACTTTC.

The genes are TRBV9 and TRBJ2-7; 8 bases fit TRBD2. Germline V gene lookup returns CDR1 SGDLS and CDR2 YYNGEE. V lost 2 bases and J lost 0; bases outside the gene matches: 16. The CDR3 is 19 residues long. CDR3 coding DNA: TGTGCCAGCAGCGTGAGGGGTCCGGGGGGGGGAAAAAGCTCCTACGAGCAGTACTTC. It specifies CASSVRGPGGGKSSYEQYF.

This clone showed up just once. The chain employs TRBV9 and TRBJ2-7; TRBD2 matches 7 bases. The germline V gene has CDR1 SGDLS and CDR2 YYNGEE. CDR3 length: 11 residues. V was clipped by 7 bases and J by 6 bases; unmatched bases: 4. CDR3 amino acids: CASGAGVEQYF. The DNA of the CDR3 is TGTGCCAGCGGGGCGGGGGTCGAGCAGTACTTC. The entire variable domain, with the rest obtained from reference TRBV9 and TRBJ2-7, is as follows: DSGVTQTPKHLITATGQRVTLRCSPRSGDLSVYWYQQSLDQGLQFLIQYYNGEERAKGNILERFSAQQFPDLHSELNLSSLELGDSALYFCASGAGVEQYFGPGTRLTVT.

The sample holds one count of this clone. The gene calls are TRBV18 and TRBJ2-4; 12 bases align to TRBD1. V shed 3 bases, J shed 5 bases, and the junction held 2 bases outside the gene matches. The V gene's germline CDR1 is KGHSH and CDR2 LQKENI. The CDR3 is made up of 15 amino acids. CDR3 nucleotides: TGTGCCAGCTCACCGGGGACAGGGGGCGAAAACATTCAGTACTTC. Amino acids: CASSPGTGGENIQYF.

The chain couples TRBV25-1 to TRBJ1-2; tentative D call: TRBD1 (6 bases). V lost 9 bases and J 0 bases, leaving 14 bases between the germline ends. The CDR3 covers 14 residues. Germline V lookup: CDR1 MGHDK, CDR2 SYGVNS. The CDR3 protein is CARKWTDTNYGYTF. The CDR3 bases are TGTGCCAGAAAATGGACAGACACTAACTATGGCTACACCTTC.